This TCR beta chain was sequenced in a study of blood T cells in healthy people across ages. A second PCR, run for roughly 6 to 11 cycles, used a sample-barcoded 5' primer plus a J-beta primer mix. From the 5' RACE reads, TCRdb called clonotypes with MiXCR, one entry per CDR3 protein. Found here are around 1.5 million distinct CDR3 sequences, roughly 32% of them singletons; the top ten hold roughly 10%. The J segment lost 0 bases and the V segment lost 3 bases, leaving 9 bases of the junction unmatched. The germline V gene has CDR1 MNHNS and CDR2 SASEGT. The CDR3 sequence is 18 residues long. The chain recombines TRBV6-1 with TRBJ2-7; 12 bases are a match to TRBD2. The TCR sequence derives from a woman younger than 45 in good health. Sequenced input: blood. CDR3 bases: TGTGCCAGCAGTGACGGGACTAGCGGGTCGTTTCTCTCCTACGAGCAGTACTTC. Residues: CASSDGTSGSFLSYEQYF.